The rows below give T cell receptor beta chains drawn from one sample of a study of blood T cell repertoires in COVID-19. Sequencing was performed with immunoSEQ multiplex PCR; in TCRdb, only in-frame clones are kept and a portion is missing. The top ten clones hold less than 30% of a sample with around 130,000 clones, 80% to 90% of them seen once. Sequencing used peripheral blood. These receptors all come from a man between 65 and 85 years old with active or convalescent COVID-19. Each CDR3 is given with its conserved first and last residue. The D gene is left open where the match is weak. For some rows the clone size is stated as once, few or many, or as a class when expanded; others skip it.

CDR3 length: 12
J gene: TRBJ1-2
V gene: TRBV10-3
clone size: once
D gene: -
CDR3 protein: CAIPRGIYGYTF
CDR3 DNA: TGTGCCATCCCGAGAGGGATCTATGGCTACACCTTC

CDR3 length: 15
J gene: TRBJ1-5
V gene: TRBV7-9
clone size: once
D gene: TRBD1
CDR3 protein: CASSMGTVGNQPQHF
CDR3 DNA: TGTGCCAGCAGCATGGGGACAGTCGGGAATCAGCCCCAGCATTTT

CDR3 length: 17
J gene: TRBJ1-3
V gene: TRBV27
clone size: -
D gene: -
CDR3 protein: CASSLYLNCSSGNTIYF
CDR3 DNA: TGTGCCAGCAGTTTATACCTCAACTGCTCTTCTGGAAACACCATATATTTT

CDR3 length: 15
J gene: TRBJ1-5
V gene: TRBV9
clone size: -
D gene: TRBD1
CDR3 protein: CASSGGGQGTGPQHF
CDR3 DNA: TGTGCCAGCAGCGGAGGTGGACAGGGCACGGGGCCCCAGCATTTT

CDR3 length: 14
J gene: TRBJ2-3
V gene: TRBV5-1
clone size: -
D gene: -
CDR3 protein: CASSLDRSTDTQYF
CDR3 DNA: TGCGCCAGCAGCTTGGACCGGAGCACAGATACGCAGTATTTT

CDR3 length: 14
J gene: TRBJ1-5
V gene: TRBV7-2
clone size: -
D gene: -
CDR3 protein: CASSFSGGNQPQHF
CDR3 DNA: TGTGCCAGCAGCTTTTCCGGGGGCAATCAGCCCCAGCATTTT

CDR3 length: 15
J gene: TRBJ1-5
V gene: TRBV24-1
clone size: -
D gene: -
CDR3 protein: CATSEGSTSNQPQHF
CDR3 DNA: TGTGCCACCAGTGAGGGCAGTACCAGCAATCAGCCCCAGCATTTT

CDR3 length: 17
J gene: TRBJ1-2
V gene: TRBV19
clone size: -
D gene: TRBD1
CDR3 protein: CASSIPTSTGLGYGYTF
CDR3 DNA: TGTGCCAGTAGTATACCGACCTCGACAGGGTTGGGCTATGGCTACACCTTC

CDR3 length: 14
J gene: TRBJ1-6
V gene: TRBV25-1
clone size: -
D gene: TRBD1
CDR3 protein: CASSAGQGNSPLHF
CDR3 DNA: TGTGCCAGCAGTGCGGGACAGGGGAATTCACCCCTCCACTTT

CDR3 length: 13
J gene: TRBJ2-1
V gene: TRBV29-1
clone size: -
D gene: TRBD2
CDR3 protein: CSGGTSALNEQFF
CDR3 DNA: TGCAGCGGTGGGACTAGCGCCCTTAATGAGCAGTTCTTC

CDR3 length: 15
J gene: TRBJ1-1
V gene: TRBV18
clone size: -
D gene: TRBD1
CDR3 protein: CASSRDSEGYTEAFF
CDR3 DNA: TGTGCCAGCTCGAGGGACAGTGAGGGGTACACTGAAGCTTTCTTT

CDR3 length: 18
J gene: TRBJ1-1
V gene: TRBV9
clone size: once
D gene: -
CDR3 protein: CASSVVRGDSFGARVAFF
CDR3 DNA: TGTGCCAGCAGCGTAGTTAGAGGGGACTCGTTTGGGGCTAGGGTGGCTTTCTTT

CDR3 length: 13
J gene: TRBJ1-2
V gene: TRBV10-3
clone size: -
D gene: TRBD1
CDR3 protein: CAITQDRAYGYTF
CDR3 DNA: TGTGCCATCACCCAGGACAGGGCCTATGGCTACACCTTC

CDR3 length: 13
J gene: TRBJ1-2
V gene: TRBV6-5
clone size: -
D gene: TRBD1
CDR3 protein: CASSYSGGSGYTF
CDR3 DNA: TGTGCCAGCAGTTACTCAGGGGGCTCTGGCTACACCTTC

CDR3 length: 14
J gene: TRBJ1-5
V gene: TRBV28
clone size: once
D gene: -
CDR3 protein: CASSLVGGNQPQHF
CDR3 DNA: TGTGCCAGCAGTTTAGTAGGAGGGAATCAGCCCCAGCATTTT

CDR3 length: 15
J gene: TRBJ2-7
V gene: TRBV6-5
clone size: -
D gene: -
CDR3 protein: CASSPLGGTSYEQYF
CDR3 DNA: TGTGCCAGCAGTCCCCTTGGAGGGACCTCCTACGAGCAGTACTTC

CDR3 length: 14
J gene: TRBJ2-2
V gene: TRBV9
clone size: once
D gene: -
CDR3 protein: CASSVGLGTGELFF
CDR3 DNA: TGTGCCAGCAGCGTAGGACTCGGCACCGGGGAGCTGTTTTTT

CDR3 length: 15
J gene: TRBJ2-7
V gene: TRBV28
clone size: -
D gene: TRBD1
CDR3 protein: CASSQTGTGRSEQYF
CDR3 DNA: TGTGCCAGCAGCCAGACCGGGACAGGGCGCAGCGAGCAGTACTTC

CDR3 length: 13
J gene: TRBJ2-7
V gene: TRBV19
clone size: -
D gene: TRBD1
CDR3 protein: CASSRQGSYEQYF
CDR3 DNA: TGTGCCAGTAGCCGACAGGGATCCTACGAGCAGTACTTC

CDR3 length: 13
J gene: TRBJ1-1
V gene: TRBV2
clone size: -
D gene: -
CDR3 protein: CASSPQGNTEAFF
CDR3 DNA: TGTGCCAGCAGTCCCCAGGGGAACACTGAAGCTTTCTTT

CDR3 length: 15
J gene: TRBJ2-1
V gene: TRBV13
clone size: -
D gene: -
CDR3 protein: CASSLGAGTYNEQFF
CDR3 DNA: TGTGCCAGCAGCTTAGGGGCAGGCACCTACAATGAGCAGTTCTTC

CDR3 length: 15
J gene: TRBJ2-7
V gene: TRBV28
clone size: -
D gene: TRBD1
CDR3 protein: CASSLPGTGAYEQYF
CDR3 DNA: TGTGCCAGCAGTTTACCCGGGACAGGAGCCTACGAGCAGTACTTC

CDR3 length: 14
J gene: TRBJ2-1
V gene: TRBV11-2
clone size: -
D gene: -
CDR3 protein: CASSSPTPSGEQFF
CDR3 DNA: TGTGCCAGCAGCTCCCCAACACCCTCAGGGGAGCAGTTCTTC

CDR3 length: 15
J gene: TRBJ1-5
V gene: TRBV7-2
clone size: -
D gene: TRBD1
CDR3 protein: CASSWPGQGNQPQHF
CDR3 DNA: TGTGCCAGCAGCTGGCCGGGACAGGGAAATCAGCCCCAGCATTTT

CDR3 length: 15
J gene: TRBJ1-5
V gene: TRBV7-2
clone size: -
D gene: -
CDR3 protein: CASSLTGPGNQPQHF
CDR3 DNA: TGTGCCAGCAGCTTAACAGGGCCAGGCAATCAGCCCCAGCATTTT

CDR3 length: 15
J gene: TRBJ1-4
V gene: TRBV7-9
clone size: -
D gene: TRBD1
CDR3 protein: CASSAQQGTNEKLFF
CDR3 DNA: TGTGCCAGCAGCGCACAACAGGGGACTAATGAAAAACTGTTTTTT

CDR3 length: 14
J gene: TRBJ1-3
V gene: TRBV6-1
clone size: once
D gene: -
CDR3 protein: CASSFSGQGGSIYF
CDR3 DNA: TGTGCCAGCAGTTTCTCCGGGCAGGGAGGGTCCATATATTTT

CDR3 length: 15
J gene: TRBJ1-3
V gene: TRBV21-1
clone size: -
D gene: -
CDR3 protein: CATREGNRSGNTIYF
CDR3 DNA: TGTGCCACCCGCGAGGGCAACCGCTCTGGAAACACCATATATTTT

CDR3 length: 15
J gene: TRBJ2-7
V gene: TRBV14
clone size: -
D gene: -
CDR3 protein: CASKQLGQLTEKQYF
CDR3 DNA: TGTGCCAGCAAACAACTCGGACAGCTCACTGAAAAGCAGTACTTC

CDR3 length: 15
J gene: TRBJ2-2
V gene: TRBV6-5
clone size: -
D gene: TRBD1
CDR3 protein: CASIRQQGVTGELFF
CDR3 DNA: TGTGCCAGCATCCGACAACAGGGGGTCACCGGGGAGCTGTTTTTT

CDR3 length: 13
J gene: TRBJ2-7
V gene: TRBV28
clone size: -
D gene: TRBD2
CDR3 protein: CASKGGGSYEQYF
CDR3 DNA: TGTGCCAGCAAGGGCGGGGGATCCTACGAGCAGTACTTC

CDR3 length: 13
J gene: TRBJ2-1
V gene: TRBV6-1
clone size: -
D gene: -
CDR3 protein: CASSDGPSNEQFF
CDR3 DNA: TGTGCCAGCAGTGATGGCCCTAGCAATGAGCAGTTCTTC

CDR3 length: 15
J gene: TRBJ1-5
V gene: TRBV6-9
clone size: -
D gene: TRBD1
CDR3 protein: CATSGGQGPNQPQHF
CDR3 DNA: TGTGCCACCTCCGGGGGACAGGGCCCTAATCAGCCCCAGCATTTT

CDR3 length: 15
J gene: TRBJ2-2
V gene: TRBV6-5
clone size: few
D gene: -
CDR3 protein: CASSFRQPNTGELFF
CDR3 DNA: TGTGCCAGCAGTTTCCGACAACCGAACACCGGGGAGCTGTTTTTT

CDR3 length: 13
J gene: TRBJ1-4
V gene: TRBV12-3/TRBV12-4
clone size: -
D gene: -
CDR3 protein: CASSFGSPEKLFF
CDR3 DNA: TGTGCCAGCAGTTTCGGTAGCCCTGAAAAACTGTTTTTT

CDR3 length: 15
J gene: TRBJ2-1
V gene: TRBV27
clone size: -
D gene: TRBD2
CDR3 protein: CASNSGLAGANEQFF
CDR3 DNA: TGTGCCAGCAACTCTGGACTAGCGGGAGCCAATGAGCAGTTCTTC

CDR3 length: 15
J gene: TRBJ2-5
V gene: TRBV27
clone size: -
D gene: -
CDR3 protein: CASSKHSQGQETQYF
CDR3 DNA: TGTGCCAGCAGTAAACATTCTCAGGGGCAAGAGACCCAGTACTTC

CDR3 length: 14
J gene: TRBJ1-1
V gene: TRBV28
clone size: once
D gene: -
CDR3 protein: CASSFGFADTEAFF
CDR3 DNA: TGTGCCAGCAGTTTCGGGTTCGCGGACACTGAAGCTTTCTTT

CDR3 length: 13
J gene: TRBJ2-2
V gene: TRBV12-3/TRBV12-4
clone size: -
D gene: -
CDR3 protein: CASSLFGEGELFF
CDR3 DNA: TGTGCCAGCAGTTTATTTGGGGAGGGGGAGCTGTTTTTT

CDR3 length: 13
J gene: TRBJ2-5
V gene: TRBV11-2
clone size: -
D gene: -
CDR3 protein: CASSRRFQETQYF
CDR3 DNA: TGTGCCAGCAGTCGTAGATTCCAAGAGACCCAGTACTTC

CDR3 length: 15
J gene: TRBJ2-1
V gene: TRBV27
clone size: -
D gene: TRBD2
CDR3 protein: CASSAGLAGFNEQFF
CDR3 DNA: TGTGCCAGCAGTGCGGGACTAGCGGGATTCAATGAGCAGTTCTTC

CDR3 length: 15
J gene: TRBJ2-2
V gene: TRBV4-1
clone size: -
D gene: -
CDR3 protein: CASSRAGLNTGELFF
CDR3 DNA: TGCGCCAGCAGCAGGGCAGGGCTGAACACCGGGGAGCTGTTTTTT

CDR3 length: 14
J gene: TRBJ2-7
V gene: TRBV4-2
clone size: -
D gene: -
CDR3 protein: CASSQEVGTYEQYF
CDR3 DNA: TGTGCCAGCAGCCAAGAGGTCGGGACCTACGAGCAGTACTTC

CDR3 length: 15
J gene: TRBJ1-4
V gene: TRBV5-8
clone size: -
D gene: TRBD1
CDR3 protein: CASSPGSDRGEKLFF
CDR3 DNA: TGTGCCAGCAGCCCCGGATCGGACAGGGGTGAAAAACTGTTTTTT

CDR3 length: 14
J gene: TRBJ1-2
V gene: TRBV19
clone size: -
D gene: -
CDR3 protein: CASSTLTGASGYTF
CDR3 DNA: TGTGCCAGTAGTACATTGACAGGAGCGAGTGGCTACACCTTC

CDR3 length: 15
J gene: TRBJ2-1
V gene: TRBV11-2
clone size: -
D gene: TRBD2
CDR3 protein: CASSVGLADIIEQFF
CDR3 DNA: TGTGCCAGCAGCGTGGGACTAGCGGATATCATTGAGCAGTTCTTC

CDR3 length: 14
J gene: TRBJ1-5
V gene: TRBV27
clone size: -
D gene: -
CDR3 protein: CASSPYRDGQPQHF
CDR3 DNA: TGTGCCAGCAGTCCCTACAGGGACGGCCAGCCCCAGCATTTT

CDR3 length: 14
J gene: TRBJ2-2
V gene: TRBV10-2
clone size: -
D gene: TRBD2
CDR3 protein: CASKLAGNTGELFF
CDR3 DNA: TGCGCCAGCAAACTAGCGGGAAACACCGGGGAGCTGTTTTTT

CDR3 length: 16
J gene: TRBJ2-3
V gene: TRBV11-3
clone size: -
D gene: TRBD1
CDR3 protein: CASSTGAEASTDTQYF
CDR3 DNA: TGTGCCAGCAGCACAGGGGCAGAAGCTAGCACAGATACGCAGTATTTT

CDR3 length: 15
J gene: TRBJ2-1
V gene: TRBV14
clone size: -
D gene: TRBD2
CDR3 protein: CASSQVSSGRSEQFF
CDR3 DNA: TGTGCCAGCAGCCAAGTATCTAGCGGGAGAAGTGAGCAGTTCTTC